In this sample, the clone carrying this T cell receptor (beta chain) turned up a few times. This entry belongs to a study of blood T cell repertoires in COVID-19. V gave up 4 bases and J gave up 2 bases; unmatched junction bases: 6. The CDR3 is made up of 18 amino acids. Germline V gene data show CDR1 as SGHNT and CDR2 as YYREEE (reference sequence). Original analysis: The assay estimated nucleated cells by amplifying reference gene primers. Sequenced by immunoSEQ multiplex PCR; TCRdb stores in-frame clones only, minus some. The DNA was the basis for D and trimming; V, J and clone size are from that table. Here the sample spans 150,000 to 200,000 clones, approximately 90% being singletons.

This clonotype originated in a man between 65 and 85 years old with active or convalescent COVID-19. The chain joins TRBV5-4 to TRBJ2-2; 15 bases align to TRBD2. The material sequenced was peripheral blood. CDR3 coding DNA: TGTGCCAGCAGCCCCTGGACTAGCGGGAGGGCTAACACCGGGGAGCTGTTTTTT. Translated: CASSPWTSGRANTGELFF.